These 6 T cell receptor beta chains originate from one sample sequenced in a study of control samples from healthy donors and cancer patients. Using immunoSEQ multiplex PCR, the repertoire was profiled, and TCRdb retains in-frame clones only, with some absent. Seen here are about 92,000 clones, almost 85% observed once, and the top ten hold around 9.5%. The sequenced material came from blood. The source is a woman aged 60-75 years in good health.

V gene TRBV6-5 combines with J gene TRBJ2-3, with 9 bases aligning to TRBD2. V was pared by 8 bases and J by 4 bases, with 7 bases of the junction left unmatched. The CDR3 totals 14 residues. The germline V gene has CDR1 MNHEY and CDR2 SVGAGI. The DNA for the CDR3 is TGTGCCAGCCGAAGGACTAGCGACTCAGATACGCAGTATTTT. It codes for CASRRTSDSDTQYF.

V and J are TRBV10-2 and TRBJ2-5, with 9 bases that match TRBD2. Looked up from germline, CDR1 is WSHSY and CDR2 is SAAADI. This CDR3 region has 16 residues. The J segment lost 1 base and the V segment lost 4 bases, leaving 7 bases of the junction unmatched. CDR3 in amino acids: CASSVAGGRIQETQYF. CDR3 DNA sequence: TGCGCCAGCAGTGTGGCGGGAGGGAGGATCCAAGAGACCCAGTACTTC.

J is TRBJ2-2 and V is TRBV18; 11 positions agree with TRBD2. J gave up 0 bases and V 3 bases, and 6 bases lay outside the gene matches. CDR1 is KGHSH and CDR2 is LQKENI in the germline V gene. CDR3 length equals 18 residues. This CDR3 is CASSPRLLAGANTGELFF. The DNA of the CDR3 is TGTGCCAGCTCACCTCGATTACTAGCGGGGGCGAACACCGGGGAGCTGTTTTTT.

V usage is TRBV28 and J usage is TRBJ1-5; the D is unclear. V lost 3 bases, J lost 4 bases, and 13 bases lay in between. The germline V gene encodes CDR1 MDHEN and CDR2 SYDVKM. The CDR3 runs to 15 residues. The DNA for the CDR3 is TGTGCCAGCAGTTTTCCCGACATGCTAAATCAGCCCCAGCATTTT. Translation: CASSFPDMLNQPQHF.

In its sample, this clone was seen a few times. The V and J genes are TRBV14 and TRBJ1-2; D remains ambiguous. V dropped 0 bases and J dropped 4 bases, with 15 bases sitting between them. The CDR3 loop spans 16 amino acids. Germline-derived CDR1 and CDR2 are SGHDN and FVKESK. The CDR3 reads CASSQERTPRSYGYTF. Here the CDR3 DNA reads TGTGCCAGCAGCCAAGAACGGACCCCTAGAAGCTATGGCTACACCTTC. The whole variable domain, remainder taken from reference TRBV14 and TRBJ1-2, is EAGVTQFPSHSVIEKGQTVTLRCDPISGHDNLYWYRRVMGKEIKFLLHFVKESKQDESGMPNNRFLAERTGGTYSTLKVQPAELEDSGVYFCASSQERTPRSYGYTFGSGTRLTVV.

The table lists this clone with a few counts. The chain employs TRBV5-1 and TRBJ1-1; no clear D. V shed 3 bases and J shed 3 bases, with 12 bases lying between them. The CDR3 is 14 residues long. The germline CDR1 and CDR2 sequences are SGHRS and YFSETQ. CDR3 coding DNA: TGCGCCAGCAGCTCTGAATGGGCGTACACTGAAGCTTTCTTT. Its translation: CASSSEWAYTEAFF.